A single sample gave rise to the 18 T cell receptor beta chains below, sequenced in a study of PD-1 blockade in classical Hodgkin lymphoma. Clones were read by immunoSEQ multiplex PCR, and TCRdb kept only the in-frame ones, dropping some. The sample has about 8,500 clones; roughly 80% are singletons. With no exception, relapse followed autologous stem cell transplantation in all patients, and brentuximab vedotin exposure varied. It was by magnetic negative selection that CD4+ T cells were purified from thawed PBMCs. This sample comprised CD4+ T cells from blood, obtained at baseline. All receptors come from a human donor with classical Hodgkin lymphoma.

V usage is TRBV28 and J usage is TRBJ1-4; TRBD1 is a possible D gene (5 bases). In germline, CDR1 is MDHEN, CDR2 SYDVKM. V gave up 2 bases and J gave up 8 bases, with 12 bases separating them. CDR3 length: 14 amino acids. CDR3: CASSLRGYGEKLFF. DNA for the CDR3: TGTGCCAGCAGTTTAAGGGGATATGGCGAAAAACTGTTTTTT.

This sequence joins TRBV28 and TRBJ1-1, with D hard to call. The germline gives CDR1 MDHEN, CDR2 SYDVKM. The CDR3 extends over 12 amino acids. V shed 7 bases and J shed 4 bases, with 10 bases lying between them. CDR3 coding DNA: TGTGCCAGCACTCCGCGGAGCACTGAAGCTTTCTTT. Its translation: CASTPRSTEAFF.

The gene calls are TRBV2 and TRBJ2-1, with TRBD1 matching 7 bases. The CDR3 runs to 14 residues. Per germline, CDR1 SNHLY and CDR2 FYNNEI. With V trimmed by 8 bases and J by 6 bases, 10 bases remained unmatched. Here the CDR3 DNA reads TGTGCCAGCCCGGGGACAGACAGCTCCAATGAGCAGTTCTTC. Its translation is CASPGTDSSNEQFF.

CDR3: CASSGEERGYNEQFF. The DNA of the CDR3 is TGTGCCAGCAGCGGTGAGGAGCGGGGCTACAATGAGCAGTTCTTC. The V and J genes are TRBV5-6 and TRBJ2-1; 7 nucleotides line up with TRBD2. V dropped 4 bases and J dropped 3; count of bases not matched to a gene: 7. This CDR3 comprises 15 residues. CDR1 and CDR2 (germline): SGHDT, YYEEEE.

The rearrangement links TRBV2 to TRBJ2-3; the match to TRBD2 covers 7 bases. The CDR3 has 15 amino acids. J gave up 0 bases and V 6 bases, and 6 bases lay outside the gene matches. Germline CDR1 reads SNHLY; CDR2 reads FYNNEI. Written as DNA, the CDR3 is TGTGCCAGCAGAAAACGGACTAGTAGCACAGATACGCAGTATTTT. Translating gives CASRKRTSSTDTQYF.

This clone was seen a few times. This sequence joins TRBV6-1 and TRBJ1-1; D uncertain. From germline, CDR1 is MNHNS and CDR2 SASEGT. V was cut by 5 bases and J by 8 bases, with 9 bases left in between. CDR3 length equals 11 residues. CDR3 nucleotides: TGTGCCAGCAGTTTGGACGGAGAAGCTTTCTTT. Amino acid sequence: CASSLDGEAFF.

In its sample, this clone was seen a few times. The chain carries TRBV7-9 and TRBJ1-5; D is unresolved. The CDR3 consists of 14 residues. The V gene's germline CDR1 is SEHNR and CDR2 FQNEAQ (reference sequence). Deletions cut 4 bases from V and 1 base from J, with 8 bases between. CDR3 coding DNA: TGTGCCAGCAGCTACAGTTGGAGCAATCAGCCCCAGCATTTT. Translation gives CASSYSWSNQPQHF.

This clone has more than one count but fewer than ten. V and J are TRBV18 and TRBJ1-2; tentatively, D is TRBD1 (6 bases). This CDR3 spans 15 amino acids. Germline V lookup: CDR1 KGHSH, CDR2 LQKENI. V lost 2 bases and J lost 6, with 16 bases in between. The CDR3 loop reads CASSPSGDQSNGYTF. In DNA form, the CDR3 reads TGTGCCAGCTCACCATCAGGGGACCAAAGCAATGGCTACACCTTC.

The chain joins TRBV6-5 to TRBJ2-2; D not resolved. CDR3 length: 14 amino acids. Germline loops: CDR1 MNHEY, CDR2 SVGAGI. Trimming removed 7 bases at V and 1 base at J, with 10 bases between. The DNA for the CDR3 is TGTGCCAGCAACCAATGGCAGAACACCGGGGAGCTGTTTTTT. It encodes CASNQWQNTGELFF.

The V call is TRBV5-1, the J call TRBJ2-5, with D unresolved. Germline values: CDR1 SGHRS, CDR2 YFSETQ. CDR3 length equals 13 residues. Trimming shortened V by 2 bases and J by 5 bases, and 10 bases separated the two germline ends. CDR3 loop: CASSFGFGETQYF. The DNA for the CDR3 is TGCGCCAGCAGCTTTGGGTTCGGGGAGACCCAGTACTTC.

The chain employs TRBV19 and TRBJ2-4; maybe TRBD2 (5 bases). From germline, CDR1 is LNHDA and CDR2 SQIVND (reference sequence). CDR3 length: 14 residues. The V end was cut by 3 bases, the J end by 5 bases, with 11 bases between. CDR3 in amino acids: CASSIRGRENIQYF. The CDR3 DNA sequence: TGTGCCAGTAGTATCAGAGGGCGGGAAAACATTCAGTACTTC.

The rearrangement uses TRBV18 and TRBJ2-7; 9 bases line up with TRBD1. The germline CDR1 and CDR2 sequences are KGHSH and LQKENI. CDR3 length equals 15 residues. V trimming: 3 bases; J trimming: 6 bases; junction bases outside the gene matches: 9. The CDR3 DNA reads TGTGCCAGCTCACCGTCCGGACAGGGGAGAGGCGAGCAGTACTTC. This translates into CASSPSGQGRGEQYF.

This chain joins TRBV7-9 and TRBJ1-2; D call uncertain. The CDR3 consists of 13 residues. Germline CDR1 SEHNR, CDR2 FQNEAQ (reference sequence). V shed 5 bases and J shed 8 bases, with 15 bases lying between them. CDR3 DNA: TGTGCCAGCAGCCCCTCGGGGTTGCGGGGCTACACCTTC. Translated: CASSPSGLRGYTF.

The genes are TRBV14 and TRBJ2-2, with TRBD2 matching over 9 bases. The CDR3 sequence is 17 residues long. J was trimmed by 8 bases and V by 2 bases; bases with no gene match: 12. Germline CDR1 reads SGHDN; CDR2 reads FVKESK. CDR3 sequence (DNA): TGTGCCAGCAGCCAATCGAAACCGGGACTAGCCTTGGGGGAGCTGTTTTTT. The encoded protein is CASSQSKPGLALGELFF.

The genes are TRBV28 and TRBJ1-3; no clear D. This CDR3 has 12 residues. Trimming shortened V by 2 bases and J by 3 bases, and 2 bases separated the two germline ends. Germline V lookup: CDR1 MDHEN, CDR2 SYDVKM. This chain's CDR3 is CASSLSGNTIYF. In DNA form, the CDR3 reads TGTGCCAGCAGTTTAAGTGGAAACACCATATATTTT.

The rearrangement joins TRBV19 to TRBJ2-7; 8 bases line up with TRBD2. In germline, CDR1 is LNHDA, CDR2 SQIVND (reference sequence). The length of the CDR3 is 14 residues. V shed 8 bases, J shed 6 bases, and the junction held 12 bases outside the gene matches. CDR3 amino acids: CASSQVAGGGEQYF. The CDR3 region has the DNA TGTGCCAGTTCCCAGGTGGCGGGAGGAGGCGAGCAGTACTTC.

The V call is TRBV28, the J call TRBJ2-1; 13 bases map to TRBD2. The V gene's germline CDR1 is MDHEN and CDR2 SYDVKM. V lost 6 bases to trimming and J lost 6 bases; unmatched junction nucleotides: 8. The CDR3 is 16 amino acids. CDR3 sequence: CASSGTSGVGANEQFF. In DNA form, the CDR3 reads TGTGCCAGCAGCGGGACTAGCGGGGTTGGAGCCAATGAGCAGTTCTTC.

This clone was seen once. This rearrangement joins TRBV6-1 to TRBJ1-5; D gene unclear. CDR3 length: 15 residues. The germline gives CDR1 MNHNS, CDR2 SASEGT. Trimming cost V 0 bases and J 0 bases, with 6 bases left between them. The CDR3: CASSEATFSNQPQHF. The DNA for the CDR3 is TGTGCCAGCAGTGAAGCTACATTTAGCAATCAGCCCCAGCATTTT.